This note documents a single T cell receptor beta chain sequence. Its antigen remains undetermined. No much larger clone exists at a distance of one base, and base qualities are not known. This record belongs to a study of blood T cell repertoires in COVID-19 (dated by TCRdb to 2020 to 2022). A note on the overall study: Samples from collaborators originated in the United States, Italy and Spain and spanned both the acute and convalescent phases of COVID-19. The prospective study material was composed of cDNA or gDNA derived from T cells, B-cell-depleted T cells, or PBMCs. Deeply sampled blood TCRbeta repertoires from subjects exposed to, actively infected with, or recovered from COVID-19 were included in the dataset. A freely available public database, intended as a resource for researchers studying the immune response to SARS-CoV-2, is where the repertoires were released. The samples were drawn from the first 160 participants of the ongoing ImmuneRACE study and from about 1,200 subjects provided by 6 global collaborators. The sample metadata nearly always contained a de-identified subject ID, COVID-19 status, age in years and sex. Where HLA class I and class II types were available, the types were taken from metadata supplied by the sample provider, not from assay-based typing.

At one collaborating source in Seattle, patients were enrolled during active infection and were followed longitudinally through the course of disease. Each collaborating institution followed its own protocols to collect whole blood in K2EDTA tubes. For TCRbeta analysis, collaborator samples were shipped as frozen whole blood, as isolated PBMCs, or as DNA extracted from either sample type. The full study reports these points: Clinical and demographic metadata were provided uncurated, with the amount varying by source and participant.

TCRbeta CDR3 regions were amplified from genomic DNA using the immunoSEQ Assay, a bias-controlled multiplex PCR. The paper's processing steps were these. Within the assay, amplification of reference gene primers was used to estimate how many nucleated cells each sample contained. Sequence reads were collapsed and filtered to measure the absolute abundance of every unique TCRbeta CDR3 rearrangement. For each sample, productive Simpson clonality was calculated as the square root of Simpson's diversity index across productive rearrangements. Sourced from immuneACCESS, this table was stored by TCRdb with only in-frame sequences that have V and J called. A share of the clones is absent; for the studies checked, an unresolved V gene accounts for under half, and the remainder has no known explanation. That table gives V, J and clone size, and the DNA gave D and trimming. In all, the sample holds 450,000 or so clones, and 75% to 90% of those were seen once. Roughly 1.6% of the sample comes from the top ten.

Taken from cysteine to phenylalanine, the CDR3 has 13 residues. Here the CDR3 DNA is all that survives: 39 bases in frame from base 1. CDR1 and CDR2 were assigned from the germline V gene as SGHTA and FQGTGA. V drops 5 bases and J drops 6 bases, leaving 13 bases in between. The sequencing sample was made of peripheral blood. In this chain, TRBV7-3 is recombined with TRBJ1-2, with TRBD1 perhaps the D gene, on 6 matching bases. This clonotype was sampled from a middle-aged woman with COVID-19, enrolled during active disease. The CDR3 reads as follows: CASSQTPGDGYTF. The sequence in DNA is TGTGCCAGCAGCCAAACCCCAGGGGATGGCTACACCTTC. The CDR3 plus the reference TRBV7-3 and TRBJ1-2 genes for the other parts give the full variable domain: GAGVSQTPSNKVTEKGKYVELRCDPISGHTALYWYRQSLGQGPEFLIYFQGTGAADDSGLPNDRFFAVRPEGSVSTLKIQRTERGDSAVYLCASSQTPGDGYTFGSGTRLTVV.